This TCR beta chain was sequenced for a study of T cell changes during pregnancy in multiple sclerosis. The germline V gene encodes CDR1 SGDLS and CDR2 YYNGEE. The V gene end was trimmed by 3 bases and the J gene end by 0 bases; junction bases not matched to a gene: 3. CDR3 length equals 14 residues. This clone came up once. Assay: immunoSEQ multiplex PCR; the TCRdb copy retains only in-frame clones and omits some. The sample has around 130,000 clones, about 96% seen once. The receptor comes from a female donor with multiple sclerosis, enrolled in a pregnancy study. The rearrangement uses TRBV9 and TRBJ2-7, with TRBD1 identical over 7 bases. Sequenced here: peripheral blood, sampled after pregnancy. In DNA form, the CDR3 reads TGTGCCAGCAGCGGAAGGGACAGCTCCTACGAGCAGTACTTC. It encodes CASSGRDSSYEQYF.